This T cell receptor beta chain came from a study of cytomegalovirus exposure and HLA in healthy donors. Whole-study context: From HLA-typed donors, an early data release held tens of millions of unique TCRs. Findings and caveats of the study: There were several of the most significant clusters that appeared linked to common viral pathogens in a later analysis. The study recorded 164 TCR beta chains that were cytomegalovirus-associated.

As concerns this clone: Its specificity is unknown.

Healthy bone marrow donors supplied every sample. CDR3 size: 18 residues. The germline V gene encodes CDR1 SGHTA and CDR2 FQGNSA. The V segment lost 2 bases and the J segment 0 bases; nucleotides outside the gene matches: 7. 13 Jbeta primers and 60 Vbeta primers were used for the PCR. Only in-frame clones appear in the TCRdb table, and some are missing; sequencing was by immunoSEQ multiplex PCR. The sample has more than 90,000 clones, 85% seen once. The source is a man between 25 and 39 years old in good health and CMV-seronegative. V is TRBV7-2 and J is TRBJ2-3; TRBD2 aligns across 11 bases. Sequenced input: PBMCs. CDR3 sequence (DNA): TGTGCCAGCAGCTTATTAGCTAGCGGGAGGCCTAGCACAGATACGCAGTATTTT. Protein sequence: CASSLLASGRPSTDTQYF.